This T cell receptor beta chain was sequenced during a study of human T cells and chemical hapten exposure. Stated time point: patch test 1, 2 weeks after DPC sensitization. Indicated treatment: therapeutic diphenylcyclopropenone sensitization with weekly scalp DPC. Samples of blood were obtained prior to the application of each patch test. The CDR3 length is 13 residues. The germline CDR1 and CDR2 sequences are SGHAT and FQNNGV. V was trimmed by 1 base and J by 11 bases, leaving 9 bases between them. This clonotype was counted many times. TCRdb fed the RACE reads into MiXCR, producing one record per CDR3 protein. The profile covers around 120,000 distinct CDR3 sequences, with 9.5% to 13% appearing a single time and just over 1.4% taken by the ten largest.

The sequence derives from a woman in her forties or fifties with alopecia areata. Some clones in this sample may be carry-over from other donors' samples. This rearrangement joins TRBV11-2 to TRBJ1-6; D remains ambiguous. Sample: whole blood, taken in connection with sensitization to the hapten diphenylcyclopropenone (DPC). CDR3 sequence: CASSLGVLAPLHF. CDR3 DNA: TGTGCCAGCAGCTTAGGGGTTCTGGCACCCCTCCACTTT.